This T cell receptor (beta chain) was documented in a study of shared clonotypes between healthy human individuals. In the study overall: Three plates were used per donor for CD4 naive, three for CD4 memory, two for CD8 naive and one for CD8 memory.

A word on this clone: Its matching antigen is unknown. The junction does not match germline at one end; this may be a read error.

Notes on the study in general: When naive CD4 clonotypes were compared across a few donors, around 5% were shared. A generally larger estimated richness was seen in naive subsets than in memory subsets.

Germline V lookup: CDR1 ENHRY, CDR2 SYGVKD. The length of the CDR3 is 9 residues. Samples underwent the assay at deep level. Produced via immunoSEQ multiplex PCR; TCRdb's table is partial and in-frame only. Here the sample spans roughly 700,000 clones, roughly 88% being singletons. J is TRBJ2-5 and V is TRBV10-3; TRBD2 aligns across 7 bases. The material sequenced was memory CD8+ T cells from PBMCs. The subset denotes: CD45RO+ cells pooled with CCR7-negative TemRA cells. The origin of this receptor is a man younger than 35 in good health. Some clones in this sample may be carry-over from other donors' samples. CDR3 in DNA: TGTGCCATCTGGGACCGGGGGGACTTC. It codes for CAIWDRGDF.